This entry is about one TCR beta chain. What antigen it recognizes has not been identified. Base-call qualities are not available, and no considerably larger clone is one nucleotide away. This specimen's treatment or condition label, interpreted: in vitro stimulation with specific CMV peptide epitopes to enrich CMV-specific T cells. The sequencer was an Illumina HiSeq 1500. The public reads were quality trimmed at Q25 with fastp and then assembled into clones with MiXCR by TCRdb, keeping productive beta chains. Rows with a matching CDR3 protein are joined into one entry that keeps the most common DNA and genes. For this sample there are 230,000 or so distinct CDR3 sequences; approximately 40% appear just once. The leading ten clones occupy 59% of the sample. Trimming removed 6 bases from V and 5 bases from J, leaving 23 bases between the germline ends. Based on the germline V gene, the CDR1 and CDR2 sequences are MDHEN and SYDVKM. The CDR3, cysteine through phenylalanine, is 17 amino acids long. The DNA shown is the 51-base CDR3, in frame from base 1.

The data were taken from a study of T cell repertoires in cytomegalovirus infection (dated by TCRdb to 2018 to 2020). For the study in its entirety: Peptide stimulations targeted recently identified HLA-C-restricted CMV epitopes, whose presentation resists viral immunomodulation, together with well-studied HLA-B-restricted epitopes. Because public TCR beta signatures pointed to carriage of CMV infection together with the matching HLA type, the HLA type of each donor mattered for the analysis. The paper's findings and limits, for the study overall: The ex vivo response was dominated by HLA-C-restricted CMV-specific TCR beta clonotypes, which also provided the single most frequent clonotype in two of eight donors. In both this cohort and an independent approximately 400-donor cohort, the cumulative frequency of public TCR beta family members distinguished carriers of CMV infection plus the relevant HLA type.

The receptor chain draws on TRBV28 and TRBJ1-5; TRBD1 could be the D gene, as 6 bases match. The sequence was collected from a human donor in good health (CMV status not recorded). Some clones in this sample may be carry-over from other donors' samples. The specimen was CD8+ T cells from cultured PBMCs, collected from culture after CMV antigen stimulation. The CDR3 has the sequence CASSPLFRGQLDQPQHF. The DNA reads TGTGCCAGCAGCCCACTTTTCCGGGGGCAGCTTGATCAGCCCCAGCATTTT.